One and the same sample provided the 4 T cell receptor beta chains below, sequenced in a study of shared clonotypes between healthy human individuals. The protocol was immunoSEQ multiplex PCR, while the TCRdb copy is restricted to in-frame clones and leaves out a portion. This table has 490,000 or so clones, 60% to 85% appearing once. Sequencing input: PBMCs. The source of these receptors is a woman between 35 and 50 years old in good health. Some clones in this sample may be carry-over from other donors' samples.

With respect to this clone: Other DNA sequences in the same sample also yield this CDR3. The V call is TRBV30, the J call TRBJ1-3; TRBD1 might be the D (5 bases). In germline, CDR1 is GTSNPN, CDR2 SVGIG (reference sequence). V shed 2 bases and J shed 0 bases, with 8 bases lying between them. The CDR3 spans 14 residues. For the CDR3, the DNA is TGTGCCTGGAGTTGGGGGGGCTCTGGAAACACCATATATTTT. Protein product: CAWSWGGSGNTIYF.

V is TRBV4-1 and J is TRBJ1-4; D is ambiguous. The V end lost 0 bases, the J end lost 3 bases, and 14 bases lay between the germline ends. CDR3 size: 17 residues. The V gene's germline CDR1 is MGHRA and CDR2 YSYEKL. The CDR3 loop is CASSQDMWGGANEKLFF. The CDR3, as DNA: TGCGCCAGCAGCCAAGATATGTGGGGTGGCGCTAATGAAAAACTGTTTTTT.

This clone has only one observation. The rearrangement joins TRBV6-5 to TRBJ2-3, with TRBD2 matching over 9 bases. The germline gives CDR1 MNHEY, CDR2 SVGAGI. Trimming removed 0 bases from V and 7 bases from J; junction bases left unmatched: 5. The CDR3 runs 15 residues. The CDR3 coding sequence is TGTGCCAGCAGTTACTCCCGGACTAGCGCATATACGCAGTATTTT. Encoded protein: CASSYSRTSAYTQYF.

J is TRBJ2-1 and V is TRBV11-3; D gene unclear. The CDR3 is 13 residues long. Germline-derived CDR1 and CDR2 are SGHNT and YENEEA. Trimming took 2 bases from V and 4 from J, leaving 6 bases between them. CDR3 DNA: TGTGCCAGCAGCTTATACGGGTACAATGAGCAGTTCTTC. Translation gives CASSLYGYNEQFF. The full variable domain, in which reference TRBV11-3 and TRBJ2-1 provide the parts outside the CDR3, is EAGVVQSPRYKIIEKKQPVAFWCNPISGHNTLYWYLQNLGQGPELLIRYENEEAVDDSQLPKDRFSAERLKGVDSTLKIQPAELGDSAVYLCASSLYGYNEQFFGPGTRLTVL.